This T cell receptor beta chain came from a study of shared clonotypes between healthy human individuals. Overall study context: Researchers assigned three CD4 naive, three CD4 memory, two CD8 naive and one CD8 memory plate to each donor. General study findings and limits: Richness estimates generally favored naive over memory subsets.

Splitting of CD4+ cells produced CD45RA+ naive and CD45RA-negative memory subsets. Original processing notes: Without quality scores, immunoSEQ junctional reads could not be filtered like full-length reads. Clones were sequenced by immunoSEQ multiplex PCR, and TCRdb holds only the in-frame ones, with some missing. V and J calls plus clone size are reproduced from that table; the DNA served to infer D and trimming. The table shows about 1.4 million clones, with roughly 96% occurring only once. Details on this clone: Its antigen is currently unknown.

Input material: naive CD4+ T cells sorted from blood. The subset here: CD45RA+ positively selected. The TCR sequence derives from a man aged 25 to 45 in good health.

In DNA, the CDR3 is TGCAGCGTTGAAGTGACGGCTAGCACAGATACGCAGTATTTT. As protein: CSVEVTASTDTQYF. This chain links TRBV29-1 with TRBJ2-3; no firm D call. The ends were cut back, 1 base at V and 0 bases at J, with 8 bases in the middle. The germline V gene has CDR1 SQVTM and CDR2 ANQGSEA. The CDR3 covers 14 residues.